The 11 T cell receptor beta chains reported below all come from one sample, sequenced in a study of blood T cell repertoires in COVID-19 (dated by TCRdb to about 2020). The library was obtained by the immunoSEQ multiplex PCR assay. TCRdb limited this immuneACCESS table to in-frame rearrangements with V and J called. A share of clones is missing; checked studies link under half to unresolved V genes, and the rest is unexplained. The sample table contains 250,000 or so clones; only one count was recorded for 80% to 90% of them. Approximately 4.5% of the sample goes to the ten largest clones. Source material: peripheral blood. These receptors were collected from an older woman with acute or convalescent COVID-19.

V gene TRBV6-5 combines with J gene TRBJ1-3; D remains unclear. The CDR3 totals 13 residues. CDR1 MNHEY and CDR2 SVGAGI come from the germline V gene. V dropped 7 bases and J dropped 0 bases, with 7 bases sitting between them. This chain's CDR3 is CASILTSGNTIYF. The CDR3 region has the DNA TGTGCCAGCATACTCACCTCTGGAAACACCATATATTTT.

This sequence joins TRBV7-8 and TRBJ2-7, with 11 bases aligning to TRBD2. The CDR3 loop spans 17 amino acids. Trimming took 5 bases from V and 5 from J; bases not matched to a gene: 14. CDR1 and CDR2 (germline): SGHVS, FQNEAQ. In DNA, the CDR3 is TGTGCCAGCAGCCGCCCCCGACTAGCGGGGCCTAGGGACGAGCAGTACTTC. Its translation is CASSRPRLAGPRDEQYF.

The genes are TRBV2 and TRBJ1-6, with 8 bases identical to TRBD1. The germline V gene has CDR1 SNHLY and CDR2 FYNNEI. The CDR3 sequence is 16 residues long. V shed 2 bases, J shed 9 bases, and the junction held 9 bases outside the gene matches. The CDR3 is CASSESATGVGSPLHF. The DNA for the CDR3 is TGTGCCAGCAGTGAATCAGCGACAGGGGTGGGTTCACCCCTCCACTTT.

CDR3 in DNA: TGCGCCAGCAGCCGCGACACTAAGGGAGGAACTGAAGCTTTCTTT. Protein sequence: CASSRDTKGGTEAFF. The V and J genes are TRBV4-3 and TRBJ1-1; D not certain. Trimming shortened V by 4 bases and J by 5 bases, and 17 bases separated the two germline ends. Germline lookup yields CDR1 LGHNA and CDR2 YSLEER. The CDR3 totals 15 residues.

The chain joins TRBV18 to TRBJ1-3, with a weak D call TRBD1 (5 bases). Germline-derived CDR1 and CDR2 are KGHSH and LQKENI. CDR3 size: 16 residues. V gave up 0 bases and J gave up 0 bases, with 9 bases separating them. In DNA form, the CDR3 reads TGTGCCAGCTCACCACCAGGGGACTACTCTGGAAACACCATATATTTT. Translating gives CASSPPGDYSGNTIYF. Supplemented by reference TRBV18 and TRBJ1-3, the full variable domain reads NAGVMQNPRHLVRRRGQEARLRCSPMKGHSHVYWYRQLPEEGLKFMVYLQKENIIDESGMPKERFSAEFPKEGPSILRIQQVVRGDSAAYFCASSPPGDYSGNTIYFGEGSWLTVV.

The chain is built from TRBV6-6 and TRBJ2-3; possible D gene TRBD2, 7 bases. The CDR3 has 16 residues. The V gene lost 0 bases and the J gene lost 4 bases, with 14 bases spanning the gap. Germline CDR1 and CDR2: MNHNY and SVGAGI (reference sequence). The CDR3 here is CASSYSPGGGADTQYF. The CDR3 region has the DNA TGTGCCAGCAGTTACTCACCGGGGGGCGGGGCAGATACGCAGTATTTT.

The CDR3 spells CASSYGGLEDTQYF. In DNA, the CDR3 is TGTGCCAGCAGTTACGGCGGGTTAGAGGATACGCAGTATTTT. The chain employs TRBV6-2 or TRBV6-3 and TRBJ2-3; the D gene is possibly TRBD2 (5 bases). Germline V gene data show CDR1 as MNHEY and CDR2 as SVGEGT. V shed 2 bases and J shed 6 bases, with 12 bases lying between them. CDR3 length: 14 residues.

The chain recombines TRBV28 with TRBJ1-3, with 11 nucleotides matching TRBD1. Germline V gives CDR1 MDHEN, CDR2 SYDVKM. V was clipped by 5 bases and J by 3 bases; unmatched bases: 9. The CDR3 spans 17 residues. CDR3 amino acids: CASSSTLGQGGGNTIYF. For the CDR3, the DNA is TGTGCCAGCAGTAGTACCCTGGGACAGGGGGGTGGAAACACCATATATTTT.

This chain connects TRBV3-1 (or the pseudogene TRBV3-2) to TRBJ1-6; 10 bases agree with TRBD1. V lost 4 bases to trimming and J lost 5 bases; unmatched junction nucleotides: 5. Germline V gene sequence: CDR1 LGHDT, CDR2 YNNKEL (reference sequence). The CDR3 is made up of 16 amino acids. CDR3 sequence reads: CASSPYGTGDNSPLHF. DNA of the CDR3: TGTGCCAGCAGCCCCTACGGGACAGGGGATAATTCACCCCTCCACTTT.

The chain uses TRBV5-1 and TRBJ1-3; D possibly corresponds to TRBD1 (5 bases). Germline-derived CDR1 and CDR2 are SGHRS and YFSETQ. This CDR3 comprises 15 residues. Trimming pared 4 bases from V and 2 bases from J, leaving 13 bases between. CDR3 DNA: TGCGCCAGCAGCCGGGAGGGGTTTACTGGAAACACCATATATTTT. It encodes CASSREGFTGNTIYF.

This clone was recorded a few times. V usage is TRBV7-9 and J usage is TRBJ1-2, with D unclear. V was trimmed by 7 bases and J by 4 bases, leaving 22 bases between them. The CDR3 extends over 16 amino acids. Germline CDR1 reads SEHNR; CDR2 reads FQNEAQ (reference sequence). The CDR3 DNA follows: TGTGCCAGCATCCTAGCTAGCGAACCACTGGTCTATGGCTACACCTTC. This encodes CASILASEPLVYGYTF.